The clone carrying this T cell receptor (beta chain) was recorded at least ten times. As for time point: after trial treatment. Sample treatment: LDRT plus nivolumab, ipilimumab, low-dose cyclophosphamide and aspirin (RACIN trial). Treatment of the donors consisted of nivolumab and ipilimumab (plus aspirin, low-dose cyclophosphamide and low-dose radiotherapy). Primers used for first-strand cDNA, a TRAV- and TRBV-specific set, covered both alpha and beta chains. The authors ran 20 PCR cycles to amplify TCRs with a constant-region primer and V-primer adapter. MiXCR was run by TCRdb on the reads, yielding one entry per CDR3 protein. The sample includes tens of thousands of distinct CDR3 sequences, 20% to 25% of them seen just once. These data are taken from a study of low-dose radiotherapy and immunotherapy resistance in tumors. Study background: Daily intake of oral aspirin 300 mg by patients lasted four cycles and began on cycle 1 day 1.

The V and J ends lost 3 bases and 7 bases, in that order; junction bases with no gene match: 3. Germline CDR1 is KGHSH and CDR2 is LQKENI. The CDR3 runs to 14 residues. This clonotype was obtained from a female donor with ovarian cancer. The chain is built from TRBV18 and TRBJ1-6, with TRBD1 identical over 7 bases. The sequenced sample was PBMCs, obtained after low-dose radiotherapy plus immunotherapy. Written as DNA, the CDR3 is TGTGCCAGCTCACCGCGGGACAGCAATTCACCCCTCCACTTT. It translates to CASSPRDSNSPLHF.